Listed below are T cell receptor beta chains from one sample, sequenced in a study of identical twins. TCRdb reprocessed the 5' RACE reads with MiXCR, giving one entry per CDR3 protein. Here the sample spans some 210,000 distinct CDR3 sequences, roughly 15% being singletons. These data were also reused for a study on T cells expressing NK-cell markers.

Material for sequencing was CD8+ T cells sorted from blood. The receptors were gathered from a woman in her late teens or twenties in good health. Each CDR3 is given with its conserved first and last residue. A D gene is named only where the DNA matches it firmly. Clone size is not always given. Where it is, it says once, few, many or a class for expanded clones.

CDR3nt: TGCGCCAGCGACCCCCACCGACTAGCGGGAGATACGCAGTATTTT
CDR3aa: CASDPHRLAGDTQYF
j_gene: TRBJ2-3
v_gene: TRBV10-2
abundance: many
d_gene: TRBD2

CDR3nt: TGTGCCAGCAGCCAAGATGGTGCTGCAGATACGCAGTATTTT
CDR3aa: CASSQDGAADTQYF
j_gene: TRBJ2-3
v_gene: TRBV4-2
abundance: few
d_gene: .

CDR3nt: TGTGCCAGCAGTTCGAAGGGGGGCTACGAGCAGTACTTC
CDR3aa: CASSSKGGYEQYF
j_gene: TRBJ2-7
v_gene: TRBV27
abundance: few
d_gene: .

CDR3nt: TGTGCCAGCAGCCAGCGAACCGGCTACGAGCAGTACTTC
CDR3aa: CASSQRTGYEQYF
j_gene: TRBJ2-7
v_gene: TRBV7-9
abundance: .
d_gene: .

CDR3nt: TGTGCCAGCAGCTTCGCCCCCAGCGAGGCCTACAATGAGCAGTTCTTC
CDR3aa: CASSFAPSEAYNEQFF
j_gene: TRBJ2-1
v_gene: TRBV27
abundance: .
d_gene: .

CDR3nt: TGTGCCAGCAGCTTGAGGTTTACGAGAGGCACCGGGGAGCTGTTTTTT
CDR3aa: CASSLRFTRGTGELFF
j_gene: TRBJ2-2
v_gene: TRBV5-5
abundance: .
d_gene: .

CDR3nt: TGTGCCAGCAGGGCAGGGGTGATAGAGGGCTACACCTTC
CDR3aa: CASRAGVIEGYTF
j_gene: TRBJ1-2
v_gene: TRBV2
abundance: .
d_gene: .

CDR3nt: TGTGCCTGCAAGGAGGAAGCGAATTACAATGAGCAGTTCTTC
CDR3aa: CACKEEANYNEQFF
j_gene: TRBJ2-1
v_gene: TRBV6-1
abundance: .
d_gene: .

CDR3nt: TGTGCCAGCAGTTTGCTCCGGGACTCCAGCTATGGCTACACCTTC
CDR3aa: CASSLLRDSSYGYTF
j_gene: TRBJ1-2
v_gene: TRBV6-2/TRBV6-3
abundance: few
d_gene: .

CDR3nt: TGTGCCAGCAGCTCTCCGGCCTTTAATGAGCAGTTCTTC
CDR3aa: CASSSPAFNEQFF
j_gene: TRBJ2-1
v_gene: TRBV7-9
abundance: few
d_gene: .

CDR3nt: TGTGCCAGCAGTTTGGGGACTAGCGATACAGATACGCAGTATTTT
CDR3aa: CASSLGTSDTDTQYF
j_gene: TRBJ2-3
v_gene: TRBV27
abundance: few
d_gene: TRBD2

CDR3nt: TGTGCCAGCTCACCGAGGGCCTCCGGAGGGGAGGAAAACATTCAGTACTTC
CDR3aa: CASSPRASGGEENIQYF
j_gene: TRBJ2-4
v_gene: TRBV18
abundance: .
d_gene: .

CDR3nt: TGTGCCAGCATGCGGGGGGGAATGGGGCAGCAGTTCTTC
CDR3aa: CASMRGGMGQQFF
j_gene: TRBJ2-1
v_gene: TRBV6-1
abundance: .
d_gene: TRBD2

CDR3nt: TGTGCCAGCAGCTCAGGACTAGCGCTGATCACAGATACGCAGTATTTT
CDR3aa: CASSSGLALITDTQYF
j_gene: TRBJ2-3
v_gene: TRBV7-9
abundance: .
d_gene: TRBD2

CDR3nt: TGTGCCAGTAGACGGGACAGCTCCTACAATGAGCAGTTCTTC
CDR3aa: CASRRDSSYNEQFF
j_gene: TRBJ2-1
v_gene: TRBV19
abundance: .
d_gene: TRBD1